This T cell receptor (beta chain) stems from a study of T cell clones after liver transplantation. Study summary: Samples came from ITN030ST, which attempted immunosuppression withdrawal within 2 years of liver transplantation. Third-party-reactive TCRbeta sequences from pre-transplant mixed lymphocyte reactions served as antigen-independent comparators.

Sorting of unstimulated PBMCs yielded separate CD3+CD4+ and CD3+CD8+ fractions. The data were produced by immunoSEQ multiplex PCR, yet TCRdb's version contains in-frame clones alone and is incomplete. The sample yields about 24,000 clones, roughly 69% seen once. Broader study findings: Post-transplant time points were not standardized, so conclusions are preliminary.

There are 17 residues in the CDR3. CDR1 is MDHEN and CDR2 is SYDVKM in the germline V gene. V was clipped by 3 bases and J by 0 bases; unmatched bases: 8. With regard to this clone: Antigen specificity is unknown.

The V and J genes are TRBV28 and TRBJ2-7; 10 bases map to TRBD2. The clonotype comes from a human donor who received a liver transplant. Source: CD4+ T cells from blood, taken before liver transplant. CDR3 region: CASSFYLAGASSYEQYF. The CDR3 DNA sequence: TGTGCCAGCAGTTTTTATCTAGCGGGGGCCTCCTCCTACGAGCAGTACTTC.